This TCR delta chain was observed in a study of human gamma delta and Vdelta1 T cells. TCRdb redid the clone calls on the PCR reads with CATT. There are around 4,000 delta-chain clones in the sample; more than 20% occur only once, and roughly 69% lies in the top ten. The ends lost 5 bases at V and 4 bases at J; junction bases unmatched: 6. CDR3 size: 13 residues. Germline loops: CDR1 GEAIGNYY, CDR2 EKD. The sequenced sample was naive CD27+ Vdelta1 gamma-delta T cells from blood. This receptor was obtained from a human donor in good health. The rearrangement joins TRDV2 to TRDJ1, with TRDD3 identical over 7 bases. The CDR3 DNA follows: TGTGCCTGTGGTCCGGATACGAGCGATAAACTCATCTTT. As protein: CACGPDTSDKLIF.